Listed below are T cell receptor beta chains from one sample, sequenced in a study of T-cell memory formation after mild COVID-19. TCRdb re-called the 5' RACE reads with MiXCR, one entry per CDR3 protein. The repertoire includes 89,000 or so distinct CDR3 sequences, roughly 13% of them detected once, and more than 35% sits in the top ten. Sequencing used PBMCs or a T cell subset sorted from them (not recorded which). Receptors were obtained from a man aged 18 to 30 who had mild COVID-19 (a few samples of this study predate the infection). Cell type and time point are not known. CDR3s include the opening cysteine and the closing phenylalanine or tryptophan. Fields, in order: CDR3 DNA, CDR3 protein, clone size, J gene, CDR3 length, V gene, D gene. A D gene is named only where the DNA matches it firmly. Part of the rows lack a size; the others show once, few, many or a class for expanded clones.

CDR3 DNA: TGTGCCAGCAGATACAGGGACGGCTACACCTTC
CDR3 protein: CASRYRDGYTF
clone size: few
J gene: TRBJ1-2
CDR3 length: 11
V gene: TRBV7-9
D gene: -

CDR3 DNA: TGTGCCAGCAGTTACGGGGGCACTGAAGCTTTCTTT
CDR3 protein: CASSYGGTEAFF
clone size: many
J gene: TRBJ1-1
CDR3 length: 12
V gene: TRBV6-5
D gene: -

CDR3 DNA: TGTGCCAGCAGCCGCCCCTGGCGGACTAGCACAGATACGCAGTATTTT
CDR3 protein: CASSRPWRTSTDTQYF
clone size: -
J gene: TRBJ2-3
CDR3 length: 16
V gene: TRBV5-5
D gene: -

CDR3 DNA: TGCGCCAGCAGCCCCCAGTGGTGGCTAGCGGGGGAGGGCACAGATACGCAGTATTTT
CDR3 protein: CASSPQWWLAGEGTDTQYF
clone size: -
J gene: TRBJ2-3
CDR3 length: 19
V gene: TRBV4-1
D gene: TRBD2

CDR3 DNA: TGTGCCAGCAGCTTAGTAGGATGGGGTACCAAAAACATTCAGTACTTC
CDR3 protein: CASSLVGWGTKNIQYF
clone size: few
J gene: TRBJ2-4
CDR3 length: 16
V gene: TRBV7-2
D gene: -

CDR3 DNA: TGCGCCAGCAGCTTGGGAGAACATAGCAATCAGCCCCAGCATTTT
CDR3 protein: CASSLGEHSNQPQHF
clone size: few
J gene: TRBJ1-5
CDR3 length: 15
V gene: TRBV5-1
D gene: -

CDR3 DNA: TGCGCCAGCAGCTTGTTTCTAGCCAAAAACATTCAGTACTTC
CDR3 protein: CASSLFLAKNIQYF
clone size: few
J gene: TRBJ2-4
CDR3 length: 14
V gene: TRBV5-1
D gene: -

CDR3 DNA: TGCGCCAGCAGCTGGGGACAGGGGGCGCGGACAGATACGCAGTATTTT
CDR3 protein: CASSWGQGARTDTQYF
clone size: few
J gene: TRBJ2-3
CDR3 length: 16
V gene: TRBV5-1
D gene: TRBD1

CDR3 DNA: TGTGCCAGCAGCAAGTGGCGGTGGTGCGAGACCCAGTACTTC
CDR3 protein: CASSKWRWCETQYF
clone size: -
J gene: TRBJ2-5
CDR3 length: 14
V gene: TRBV21-1
D gene: -

CDR3 DNA: TGTGCCAGCAGTTACGGGCCCGATCAGCCCCAGCATTTT
CDR3 protein: CASSYGPDQPQHF
clone size: few
J gene: TRBJ1-5
CDR3 length: 13
V gene: TRBV6-6
D gene: -

CDR3 DNA: TGTGCCAGCAGCTTATCCGGGTCCACCGGGGAGCTGTTTTTT
CDR3 protein: CASSLSGSTGELFF
clone size: few
J gene: TRBJ2-2
CDR3 length: 14
V gene: TRBV7-6
D gene: -

CDR3 DNA: TGTGCCAGCAGTGAGCGGCCCGGGGAGCTGTTTTTT
CDR3 protein: CASSERPGELFF
clone size: -
J gene: TRBJ2-2
CDR3 length: 12
V gene: TRBV6-1
D gene: -

CDR3 DNA: TGTGCCAGCAGCTTAGGACAGGCCCAGCCCCAGCATTTT
CDR3 protein: CASSLGQAQPQHF
clone size: many
J gene: TRBJ1-5
CDR3 length: 13
V gene: TRBV7-6
D gene: -

CDR3 DNA: TGTGCCAGCAGCAGTTCAGGGGGAGGTGGCTACACCTTC
CDR3 protein: CASSSSGGGGYTF
clone size: few
J gene: TRBJ1-2
CDR3 length: 13
V gene: TRBV7-6
D gene: TRBD1

CDR3 DNA: TGTGCCAGCAGCTTTTCCACTAGCGGGGGGATCGCCTACAATGAGCAGTTCTTC
CDR3 protein: CASSFSTSGGIAYNEQFF
clone size: many
J gene: TRBJ2-1
CDR3 length: 18
V gene: TRBV7-6
D gene: TRBD2

CDR3 DNA: TGTGCCAGCAGTATCGGGGTCATCAGCAATCAGCCCCAGCATTTT
CDR3 protein: CASSIGVISNQPQHF
clone size: few
J gene: TRBJ1-5
CDR3 length: 15
V gene: TRBV7-8
D gene: -

CDR3 DNA: TGTGCCAGCAGTCACGGGGGGGAGCAGTTCTTC
CDR3 protein: CASSHGGEQFF
clone size: -
J gene: TRBJ2-1
CDR3 length: 11
V gene: TRBV12-3/TRBV12-4
D gene: TRBD2

CDR3 DNA: TGTGCCACTGGCCCGCAAGGAGGCGAGCAGTACTTC
CDR3 protein: CATGPQGGEQYF
clone size: -
J gene: TRBJ2-7
CDR3 length: 12
V gene: TRBV19
D gene: -

CDR3 DNA: TGTGCCAGCAGCCCGAATCTAAATGAGCAGTTCTTC
CDR3 protein: CASSPNLNEQFF
clone size: few
J gene: TRBJ2-1
CDR3 length: 12
V gene: TRBV9
D gene: -

CDR3 DNA: TGTGCCAGCAGCCAAGATAGAGGGGAAGGTGATACGCAGTATTTT
CDR3 protein: CASSQDRGEGDTQYF
clone size: few
J gene: TRBJ2-3
CDR3 length: 15
V gene: TRBV4-2
D gene: -